The sequence of this T cell receptor beta chain was determined in a study of cytomegalovirus exposure and HLA in healthy donors. Unmatched junction bases numbered 13, after V lost 0 bases and J lost 0 bases. The CDR3 spans 20 residues. Germline V CDR1 and CDR2: SGDLS, YYNGEE. The protocol was immunoSEQ multiplex PCR, while the TCRdb copy is restricted to in-frame clones and leaves out a portion. The sample contains over 150,000 clones, approximately 82% of which appear only once. Study-level findings and limits: The authors listed about 170 TCR beta chains as cytomegalovirus-associated. According to a subsequent analysis, TCR clusters identified in the first cohort showed a tendency to co-occur across the roughly 120 validation repertoires.

A note on this clone: Its specificity is not known.

The donors were in the approximately 120-subject validation cohort, distinct from the roughly 700-subject first cohort. This TCR derives from a woman aged 25 to 39 in good health and CMV-seropositive. Specimen: PBMCs. The chain combines TRBV9 with TRBJ2-1; 9 nucleotides align to TRBD2. The CDR3 is CASSVAILAGVGGSYNEQFF. The CDR3, as DNA: TGTGCCAGCAGCGTAGCAATACTAGCGGGTGTCGGCGGCTCCTACAATGAGCAGTTCTTC.